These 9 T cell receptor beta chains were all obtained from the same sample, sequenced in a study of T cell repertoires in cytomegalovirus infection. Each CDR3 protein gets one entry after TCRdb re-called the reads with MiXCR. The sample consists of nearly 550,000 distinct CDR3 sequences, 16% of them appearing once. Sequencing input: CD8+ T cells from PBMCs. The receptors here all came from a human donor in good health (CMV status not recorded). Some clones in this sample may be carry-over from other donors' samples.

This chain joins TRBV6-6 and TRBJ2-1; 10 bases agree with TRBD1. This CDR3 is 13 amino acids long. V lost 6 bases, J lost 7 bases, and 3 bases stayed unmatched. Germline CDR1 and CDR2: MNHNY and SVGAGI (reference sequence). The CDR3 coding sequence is TGTGCCAGCAGCGGACAGGGGGGGAATGAGCAGTTCTTC. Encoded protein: CASSGQGGNEQFF.

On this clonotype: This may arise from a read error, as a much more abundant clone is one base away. CDR3 in DNA: TGTGCCATCAAGGCGAACACTGAAGCTTTCTTT. The encoded protein is CAIKANTEAFF. The V gene is TRBV10-3, the J gene TRBJ1-1; D ambiguous. CDR1 and CDR2 (germline): ENHRY, SYGVKD. CDR3 size: 11 residues. The V gene lost 7 bases and the J gene lost 1 base, with 4 bases spanning the gap.

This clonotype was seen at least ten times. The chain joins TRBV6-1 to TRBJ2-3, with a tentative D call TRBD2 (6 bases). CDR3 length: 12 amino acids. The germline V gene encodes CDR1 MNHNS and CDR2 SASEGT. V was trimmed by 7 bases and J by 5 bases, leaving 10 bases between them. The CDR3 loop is CASILGGDTQYF. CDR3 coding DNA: TGTGCCAGCATCTTGGGGGGAGATACGCAGTATTTT.

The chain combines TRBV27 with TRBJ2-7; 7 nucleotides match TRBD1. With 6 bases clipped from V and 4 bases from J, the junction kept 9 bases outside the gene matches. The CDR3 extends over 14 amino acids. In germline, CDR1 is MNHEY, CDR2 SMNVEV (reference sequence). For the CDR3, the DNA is TGTGCCAGCAGCCTCCTGACAGGGTTATACGAGCAGTACTTC. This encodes CASSLLTGLYEQYF.

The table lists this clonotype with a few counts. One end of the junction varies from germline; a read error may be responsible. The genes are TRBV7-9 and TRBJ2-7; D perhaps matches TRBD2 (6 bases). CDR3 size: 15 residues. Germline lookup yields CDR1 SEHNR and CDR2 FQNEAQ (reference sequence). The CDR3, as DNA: TGTGCCAGCAGGCTAAACGGGACTGGCTCCCACGAGCAGTACTTC. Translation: CASRLNGTGSHEQYF.

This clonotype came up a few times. The CDR3 DNA sequence: TGTGCCAGTAGTACAACTAGGAAGATAAAGTACAATGAGCAGTTCTTC. This gives the protein CASSTTRKIKYNEQFF. The V gene is TRBV19, the J gene TRBJ2-1, with D possibly TRBD2 on 5 matching bases. The CDR3 sequence is 16 residues long. The germline V and J ends were trimmed by 4 bases and 4 bases, with 17 bases remaining between them. CDR1 LNHDA and CDR2 SQIVND come from the germline V gene (reference sequence).

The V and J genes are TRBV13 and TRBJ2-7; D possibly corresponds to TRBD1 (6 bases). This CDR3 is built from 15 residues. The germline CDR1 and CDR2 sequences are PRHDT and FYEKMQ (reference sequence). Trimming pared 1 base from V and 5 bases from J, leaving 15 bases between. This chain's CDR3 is CASSLAQGVFHEQYF. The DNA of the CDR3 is TGTGCCAGCAGCTTAGCACAGGGAGTATTCCACGAGCAGTACTTC.

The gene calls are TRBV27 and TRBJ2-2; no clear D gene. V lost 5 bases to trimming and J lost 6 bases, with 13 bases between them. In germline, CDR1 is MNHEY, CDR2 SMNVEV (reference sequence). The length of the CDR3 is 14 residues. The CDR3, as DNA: TGTGCCAGCAGTCGATTAGATCGGGCCGGGGAGCTGTTTTTT. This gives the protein CASSRLDRAGELFF.

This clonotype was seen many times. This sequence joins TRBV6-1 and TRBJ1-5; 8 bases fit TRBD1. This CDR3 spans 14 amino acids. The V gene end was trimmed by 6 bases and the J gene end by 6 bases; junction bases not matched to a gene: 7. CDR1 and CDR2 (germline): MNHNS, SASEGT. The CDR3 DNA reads TGTGCCAGCAGAAACGGACAGGGAATTCAGCCCCAGCATTTT. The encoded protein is CASRNGQGIQPQHF.